This T cell receptor (beta chain) comes out of a study of shared clonotypes between healthy human individuals. The CDR3 loop spans 14 amino acids. V lost 6 bases to trimming and J lost 5 bases; unmatched junction nucleotides: 8. In germline, CDR1 is MDHEN, CDR2 SYDVKM. Replicate PCRs for sorted subsets used around 200 ng DNA; this equaled 25,000 to 35,000 T cell genomes. Here immunoSEQ multiplex PCR was the method, and the copy in TCRdb shows in-frame clones only, minus some. The sample holds 2 million to 3 million clones, more than 85% seen once. The chain couples TRBV28 to TRBJ2-7, with 9 bases identical to TRBD2. The sequence came from a man between 18 and 35 years old in good health. Some clones in this sample may be carry-over from other donors' samples. Source material: naive CD4+ T cells from PBMCs. Subset of the sample: CD45RA+ positively selected. The CDR3 DNA reads TGTGCCAGCAGCCCCGGGACTAGCCTCCACGAGCAGTACTTC. Translating it yields CASSPGTSLHEQYF.